This TCR beta chain stems from a study of cytomegalovirus exposure and HLA in healthy donors. About the research overall: Approximately 190 million T cells yielded some 120 million unique TCR beta sequences in earlier analysis. Regarding the study as a whole: Earlier analysis found most TCR beta V segments productive about 87% or about 30% of the time. Some public TCRs appeared in many individuals, while most sequences were rare. In a later analysis, at a false discovery rate of 0.05, some 17,000 TCR beta sequences were associated with HLA alleles.

This PCR relied on a set of 60 Vbeta primers and 13 Jbeta primers. Profiling relied on immunoSEQ multiplex PCR, and the TCRdb table lists in-frame clones only, not all of them. There are some 190,000 clones in the sample; over 60% occur only once, and approximately 0.99% lies in the top ten. The V end was cut by 5 bases, the J end by 12 bases, with 17 bases between. The CDR3 length is 13 residues. Germline assignment: CDR1 SGHNT and CDR2 YENEEA. A note on this clone: Antigen unknown.

This clonotype was sampled from a woman aged 40 to 50 in good health and CMV-seronegative. This sequence joins TRBV11-3 and TRBJ2-1, with TRBD2 as a possible D gene (7 bases). The sample consisted of PBMCs. The CDR3 DNA is TGTGCCAGCAGCCTGGGGGGCGGGAGCCTGCAGTTCTTC. It encodes CASSLGGGSLQFF.